The rows below give T cell receptor beta chains drawn from one sample of a study of cytomegalovirus exposure and HLA in healthy donors. Sequencing used immunoSEQ multiplex PCR; TCRdb keeps in-frame clones, though not all of them. The profile shows some 160,000 clones, over 70% of them singletons. The sequencing sample was made of PBMCs. These receptors came from a middle-aged man in good health and CMV-seropositive. CDR3s include the opening cysteine and the closing phenylalanine or tryptophan. D genes are given only for firm matches. Clone sizes are given selectively: once, few, many, or a class where the clone is expanded.

v_call	clone_size	cdr3_length	d_call	j_call	cdr3_nt	cdr3_aa
TRBV5-1	.	13	TRBD2	TRBJ2-5	TGCGCCAGCAGCGGGACTAGCGCGGAGACCCAGTACTTC	CASSGTSAETQYF
TRBV7-7	.	15	TRBD2	TRBJ2-1	TGTGCTAGCAGCTTAGCGGGAGGGAACTCCAATGAGCAGTTCTTC	CASSLAGGNSNEQFF
TRBV18	.	14	.	TRBJ2-2	TGTGCCAGCTCGTTGAGCGCGAACACCGGGGAGCTGTTTTTT	CASSLSANTGELFF
TRBV9	.	17	TRBD2	TRBJ2-1	TGTGCCAGCAGCCGCAGACTAGCGGGAGAATTATTGAATGAGCAGTTCTTC	CASSRRLAGELLNEQFF
TRBV6-5	.	15	.	TRBJ2-3	TGTGCCAGCAGGTACGGACAGCTTGGCACAGATACGCAGTATTTT	CASRYGQLGTDTQYF
TRBV11-2	.	15	.	TRBJ1-1	TGTGCCAGCAGCTTCGGGCGGGGCAAGAACACTGAAGCTTTCTTT	CASSFGRGKNTEAFF
TRBV2	few	16	TRBD1	TRBJ2-1	TGTGCCAGCATAGGACAGGGGTTACCCACCTACAATGAGCAGTTCTTC	CASIGQGLPTYNEQFF
TRBV5-5	.	13	.	TRBJ2-3	TGTGCCAGCATCCTAGGGGGCACAGATACGCAGTATTTT	CASILGGTDTQYF
TRBV5-1	.	14	.	TRBJ2-3	TGCGCCAGTTACCTTGGGGACATGACAGATACGCAGTATTTT	CASYLGDMTDTQYF
TRBV5-1	once	16	TRBD1	TRBJ2-2	TGCGCCAGCAGGTGGACAGGCCTCGCGAACACCGGGGAGCTGTTTTTT	CASRWTGLANTGELFF
TRBV30	.	15	.	TRBJ1-5	TGTGCCTGGAGTTCGGGATACCTTAGCAATCAGCCCCAGCATTTT	CAWSSGYLSNQPQHF
TRBV28	.	14	TRBD1	TRBJ1-2	TGTGCCAGCAGTAAGGGGGCGCGGGTCTATGGCTACACCTTC	CASSKGARVYGYTF
TRBV27	.	12	.	TRBJ1-5	TGTGCCGCACAGGGTCCGGGTCAGCCCCAGCATTTT	CAAQGPGQPQHF
TRBV7-5	.	17	.	TRBJ2-5	TGTGCCAGAAGCTTAGCGTCACCGCGCGCTACTCAAGAGACCCAGTACTTC	CARSLASPRATQETQYF
TRBV9	.	15	.	TRBJ1-4	TGTGCCAGCAGCGTAGACGACAGAGCTAATGAAAAACTGTTTTTT	CASSVDDRANEKLFF
TRBV7-2	.	15	.	TRBJ2-2	TGTGCCAGCAGCTTGGCGGCGACGAACACCGGGGAGCTGTTTTTT	CASSLAATNTGELFF
TRBV29-1	.	16	TRBD2	TRBJ2-7	TGCAGCGTTGCGCCGAGACTAGCGGGTTTCTCCTACGAGCAGTACTTC	CSVAPRLAGFSYEQYF
TRBV30	once	14	TRBD2	TRBJ2-5	TGTGCCTGGAGCCCGGGACTAGGAGGAGAGACCCAGTACTTC	CAWSPGLGGETQYF
TRBV7-8	.	14	TRBD2	TRBJ2-3	TGTGCCAGCACGGCGGGAGGGCCAGCCTATACGCAGTATTTT	CASTAGGPAYTQYF
TRBV11-2	.	12	.	TRBJ2-1	TGTGCCAGCAGCTTAGCAGGGTTCGAGCAGTTCTTC	CASSLAGFEQFF
TRBV4-3	.	16	TRBD2	TRBJ2-3	TGCGCCAGCAGCCAAGAAGGCGGGAGCAGGGCAGATACGCAGTATTTT	CASSQEGGSRADTQYF
TRBV29-1	.	13	.	TRBJ1-1	TGCAGCGTTAAGACAGGACTGAACACTGAAGCTTTCTTT	CSVKTGLNTEAFF
TRBV19	.	14	.	TRBJ2-7	TGTGCCAGTAGTTTGGGGGACACCAAATACGAGCAGTACTTC	CASSLGDTKYEQYF
TRBV4-2	.	17	.	TRBJ2-5	TGTGCCAGCAGCCAAGAGCGAACAGGGACGTACCAAGAGACCCAGTACTTC	CASSQERTGTYQETQYF
TRBV25-1	.	12	TRBD1	TRBJ2-7	TGTGCCAGAAGGACAGGGAGATCCGAGCAGTACTTC	CARRTGRSEQYF
TRBV6-5	once	13	.	TRBJ1-1	TGTGCCAGCCACCGGGTAAGTGGCACTGAAGCTTTCTTT	CASHRVSGTEAFF
TRBV28	.	16	TRBD1	TRBJ1-2	TGTGCCAGCAGCCCGACAGGGGGCCCTGCACTAAGTGGCTACACCTTC	CASSPTGGPALSGYTF
TRBV7-2	.	14	.	TRBJ2-3	TGTGCCAGCAGCTCATGGACTAGCACAGATACGCAGTATTTT	CASSSWTSTDTQYF
TRBV6-1	few	14	.	TRBJ2-7	TGTGCCAGCAGTGAATTTAGGGAGATAGGCGAGCAGTACTTC	CASSEFREIGEQYF
TRBV28	.	16	TRBD1	TRBJ2-5	TGTGCCAGCATTAGTTATCCTCACAGGGGTGGGGAGACCCAGTACTTC	CASISYPHRGGETQYF
TRBV7-9	.	15	TRBD1	TRBJ2-7	TGTTCCTCTGCGCCGACCGGGACAGAGTTCTACGAGCAGTACTTC	CSSAPTGTEFYEQYF
TRBV2	few	12	.	TRBJ2-5	TGTGCCAGCATAGCCGGAGCGGAGACCCAGTACTTC	CASIAGAETQYF
TRBV7-2	few	14	TRBD1	TRBJ1-1	TGTGCCAGCAGCCGAGGGGGCATAGAAACTGAAGCTTTCTTT	CASSRGGIETEAFF
TRBV5-8	once	15	TRBD1	TRBJ1-5	TGTGCCAGCAGTTCCACGACAGGGGCGAATCAGCCCCAGCATTTT	CASSSTTGANQPQHF
TRBV30	.	14	TRBD2	TRBJ2-4	TGTGCCTGGGCACTAGCGGGAGTGACAAACATTCAGTACTTC	CAWALAGVTNIQYF
TRBV28	.	15	.	TRBJ1-5	TGTGCCAGCAGTGTGGACAGCGATAGCAATCAGCCCCAGCATTTT	CASSVDSDSNQPQHF
TRBV29-1	.	13	.	TRBJ2-5	TGCAGCGCCGGAGCCTCGTTGCAAGAGACCCAGTACTTC	CSAGASLQETQYF
TRBV11-2	.	16	TRBD2	TRBJ2-1	TGTGCCAGCAGCTTAGGTGGGGGACTAGGTAGCAATGAGCAGTTCTTC	CASSLGGGLGSNEQFF
TRBV7-8	.	13	.	TRBJ1-1	TGTGCCGTTCAAGCGGGGGCTTATACTGAAGCTTTCTTT	CAVQAGAYTEAFF
TRBV30	.	15	TRBD2	TRBJ2-1	TGTGCCTGGAGTGTACTAGCGGGGCGACACAATGAGCAGTTCTTC	CAWSVLAGRHNEQFF
TRBV15	.	13	.	TRBJ2-1	TGTGCCACCAGCAGAGCTCTCAGAAATGAGCAGTTCTTC	CATSRALRNEQFF
TRBV9	.	15	TRBD2	TRBJ2-1	TGTGCCAGCAGCGGCGGGGGTGCCGTACGCAATGAGCAGTTCTTC	CASSGGGAVRNEQFF
TRBV5-5	.	14	.	TRBJ2-5	TGTGCCAGCAGCTTGCTGAGGGCTTCAGAGACCCAGTACTTC	CASSLLRASETQYF
TRBV4-3	.	17	TRBD2	TRBJ2-5	TGCGCCAGCAGCCCCCGGGGGAGGGGAAACTCCCAAGAGACCCAGTACTTC	CASSPRGRGNSQETQYF
TRBV18	.	13	TRBD1	TRBJ2-7	TGTGCCAGCTCACCCAGACAGGGCTACGAGCAGTACTTC	CASSPRQGYEQYF
TRBV2	once	11	.	TRBJ2-7	TGTGCCAGCAGTGGACAGAGCGAGCAGTACTTC	CASSGQSEQYF
TRBV9	.	17	TRBD2	TRBJ2-5	TGTGCCAGCAGCGCCCCTCGGACTAGCGGCCGCCAAGAGACCCAGTACTTC	CASSAPRTSGRQETQYF
TRBV6-6	few	14	TRBD2	TRBJ2-7	TGTGCCAGCAGGGATAGCGGGGTAACCTACGAGCAGTACTTC	CASRDSGVTYEQYF
TRBV5-1	.	16	TRBD1	TRBJ1-1	TGCGCCAGCGCCTTATCACCGAGACAGGGGAACACTGAAGCTTTCTTT	CASALSPRQGNTEAFF